The rows below give T cell receptor beta chains drawn from one sample of a study of Ad26.COV2.S vaccination and SARS-CoV-2 variants. This table comes from immunoSEQ multiplex PCR, and its TCRdb copy is limited to in-frame clones, with some not included. This table has over 110,000 clones, about nine tenths appearing once. The sequencing here drew on peripheral blood, taken after recovery from COVID-19. These receptors were collected from a human donor who had recovered from COVID-19. The CDR3 runs from the conserved cysteine through the conserved F or W. The order of the fields is V gene, D gene, J gene, clone size, CDR3 DNA, CDR3 protein. A D gene is named only where the DNA matches it firmly. Clone size is shown for a subset of rows, as once, few, many or a class of expanded clone.

>TRBV29-1|.|TRBJ2-4|.
TGCAGCGTTGCTGGACAGACGGCCAAAAACATTCAGTACTTC
CSVAGQTAKNIQYF
>TRBV6-5|.|TRBJ1-6|once
TGTGCCAGCAGCGAGAACAGGGTTCGGGGTTCACCCCTCCACTTT
CASSENRVRGSPLHF
>TRBV12-3/TRBV12-4|.|TRBJ2-3|.
TGTGCCAGCAGTTACAGAGATACGCAGTATTTT
CASSYRDTQYF
>TRBV6-5|.|TRBJ2-7|.
TGTGCCAGCCGCCAAACCCGAGGGGCCTACGAGCAGTACTTC
CASRQTRGAYEQYF
>TRBV6-1|.|TRBJ1-6|.
TGTGCCAGCAGTGAGGGGGGCGGGCCCAATTCACCCCTCCACTTT
CASSEGGGPNSPLHF
>TRBV28|.|TRBJ1-2|.
TGTGCCAGCAGTTTCTGGGGGGCGAGCTATGGCTACACCTTC
CASSFWGASYGYTF
>TRBV30|.|TRBJ1-2|.
TGTGCCTGGAGTTGGGGGGGCGGCTACACCTTC
CAWSWGGGYTF
>TRBV11-2|TRBD1|TRBJ1-3|few
TGTGCCAGCAGCCCCAGTCTGACAGGGTCGGCTGGAAACACCATATATTTT
CASSPSLTGSAGNTIYF
>TRBV19|TRBD2|TRBJ2-5|.
TGTGCCAGTAGTAGGGGGGGTACGGAGACCCAGTACTTC
CASSRGGTETQYF
>TRBV5-5|.|TRBJ2-7|.
TGTGCCAGCAGCTTGGGGCAGACTTTTTTTAGAAGCGAGCAGTACTTC
CASSLGQTFFRSEQYF
>TRBV19|.|TRBJ1-5|.
TGTGCCAGTAGTATAGGTGCTGAGGGACAGCCCCAGCATTTT
CASSIGAEGQPQHF
>TRBV7-8|.|TRBJ1-2|.
TGTGCCAGCAGCTTAGACCAGTTAAGCTATGGCTACACCTTC
CASSLDQLSYGYTF
>TRBV6-5|.|TRBJ2-5|.
TGTGCCGCATCGGGTACGAGCGAGACCCAGTACTTC
CAASGTSETQYF
>TRBV19|TRBD1|TRBJ2-5|.
TGTGCCAGCTCAGGGGGTGAGACCCAGTACTTC
CASSGGETQYF
>TRBV5-1|TRBD1|TRBJ2-7|.
TGCGCCAGCAGCCACGGGACAGAAGCCTACGAGCAGTACTTC
CASSHGTEAYEQYF
>TRBV7-2|.|TRBJ2-7|.
TGTGCCAGCAGCTGGGACTCCTACGAGCAGTACTTC
CASSWDSYEQYF
>TRBV6-6|.|TRBJ1-2|.
TGTGCCAGCAGTTACTCGGGGCAGGCAGAGGGCTACACCTTC
CASSYSGQAEGYTF
>TRBV28|TRBD2|TRBJ2-7|.
TGTGCCAGCAATTCAGCGGGGGGGCCCTACGAGCAGTACTTC
CASNSAGGPYEQYF
>TRBV28|.|TRBJ2-7|.
TGTGCCAGCAGATGGACCGGGTCCTACGAGCAGTACTTC
CASRWTGSYEQYF
>TRBV30|.|TRBJ2-3|.
TGTGCCTGGACCCTAGGGGGGAGGGGTACGCAGTATTTT
CAWTLGGRGTQYF
>TRBV6-5|.|TRBJ2-5|.
TGTGCCAGCAGTTACTCGAGCGTCGGGGGAGAGACCCAGTACTTC
CASSYSSVGGETQYF
>TRBV5-4|TRBD1|TRBJ2-7|.
TGTGCCAGCAGCTTGGGGACAGGGGACTGGGACGAGCAGTACTTC
CASSLGTGDWDEQYF
>TRBV28|.|TRBJ1-6|once
TGTGCCAGCAGTGCTGATTACGGGGACACCAATTCACCCCTCCACTTT
CASSADYGDTNSPLHF
>TRBV2|.|TRBJ2-3|.
TGTGCCAGCAACAGGGCTGGCACAGATACGCAGTATTTT
CASNRAGTDTQYF
>TRBV18|TRBD1|TRBJ2-1|.
TGTGCCAGCTCACTTGCCGGGACAGCTAACAATGAGCAGTTCTTC
CASSLAGTANNEQFF
>TRBV7-9|.|TRBJ1-6|.
TGTGCCAGCAGCCCGTATGGGGATGGCCTCTCACCCCTCCACTTT
CASSPYGDGLSPLHF
>TRBV7-2|.|TRBJ1-6|.
TGTGCCAGCAGCTTAGCCGCGAGGGGATTTACCTATAATTCACCCCTCCACTTT
CASSLAARGFTYNSPLHF
>TRBV7-2|TRBD1|TRBJ1-6|.
TGTGCCAGCAGCCCCCGGACAGGCGCTAGTAATTCACCCCTCCACTTT
CASSPRTGASNSPLHF
>TRBV5-1|.|TRBJ1-1|.
TGCGCCAGCAGCTCCGGACATTCGAACACTGAAGCTTTCTTT
CASSSGHSNTEAFF
>TRBV14|.|TRBJ2-3|.
TGTGCCAGCAGCCAAGATCCGGGAGTCACAGATACGCAGTATTTT
CASSQDPGVTDTQYF
>TRBV4-3|.|TRBJ2-7|.
TGCGCCAGCAGCCAAGATTCACAGGGAATATCCTACGAGCAGTACTTC
CASSQDSQGISYEQYF
>TRBV28|TRBD1|TRBJ2-2|.
TGTGCCAGCAGTTATCGGGACAGGGCGGGAAGGGAGCTGTTTTTT
CASSYRDRAGRELFF
>TRBV4-2|.|TRBJ2-7|.
TGTGCCAGCAGCCAAAAGACGGGTTACGAGCAGTACTTC
CASSQKTGYEQYF
>TRBV7-9|.|TRBJ2-5|.
TGTGCCAGCAGCCTCGGGGTTGGGACCCAGTACTTC
CASSLGVGTQYF
>TRBV3-1/TRBV3-2|.|TRBJ1-5|.
TGTGCCAGCAGCCAAGGCAGCAATCAGCCCCAGCATTTT
CASSQGSNQPQHF
>TRBV19|.|TRBJ1-1|.
TGTGCCAGTAGCACCCTCACTGCCCGAACCCCTGAAGCTTTCTTT
CASSTLTARTPEAFF
>TRBV6-2/TRBV6-3|.|TRBJ2-7|.
TGTGCCAGCAGTTACGATTCAGACTACGAGCAGTACTTC
CASSYDSDYEQYF
>TRBV4-1|.|TRBJ1-5|.
TGCGCCAGCAGCCAAAGAGGGGACCCCTATAGCAATCAGCCCCAGCATTTT
CASSQRGDPYSNQPQHF
>TRBV9|.|TRBJ2-7|.
TGTGCCAGCAGCGTAGGTGACAGGTTCTCCTACGAGCAGTACTTC
CASSVGDRFSYEQYF
>TRBV28|.|TRBJ2-1|.
TGTGCCAGCAGTTTAAGGGTGTATGAGCAGTTCTTC
CASSLRVYEQFF
>TRBV11-2|.|TRBJ1-2|.
TGTGCCAGCAGCTTGGGTAGGGATGGCTACACCTTC
CASSLGRDGYTF
>TRBV7-8|.|TRBJ2-3|.
TGTGCCAGCAGCTTAGTTTGGGGGACTTTCCTCACAGATACGCAGTATTTT
CASSLVWGTFLTDTQYF
>TRBV6-1|.|TRBJ1-1|.
TGTGCCAGCAGTGAAACCCAGGGGAGAGAAACTGAAGCTTTCTTT
CASSETQGRETEAFF
>TRBV5-4|.|TRBJ2-1|.
TGTGCCAGCAGCCTGCCGACTAATAGAGTAGAGCAGTTCTTC
CASSLPTNRVEQFF
>TRBV10-2|TRBD1|TRBJ2-7|.
TGCGCCAGTAGACAAGACAGGGAGCACGAGCAGTACTTC
CASRQDREHEQYF
>TRBV6-5|TRBD2|TRBJ2-2|.
TGTGCCAGCAGTACAGGGCGGGAGGCCGGGGAGCTGTTTTTT
CASSTGREAGELFF
>TRBV4-1|.|TRBJ1-1|.
TGCGCCAGCAGCCTAGCTATAGGTGGGGGAACCACTGAAGCTTTCTTT
CASSLAIGGGTTEAFF
>TRBV7-9|.|TRBJ2-1|.
TGTGCCAGCAGCTCAGGAGGGTTTGAGCAGTTCTTC
CASSSGGFEQFF
>TRBV3-1/TRBV3-2|.|TRBJ2-5|.
TGTGCCAGCAGCCAAGCCCCCATTGTGAGTGGGGTCATAGAGACCCAGTACTTC
CASSQAPIVSGVIETQYF
>TRBV6-2/TRBV6-3|TRBD2|TRBJ2-7|.
TGTGCCAGCAGCCGACCCAATCCCCCCGCGGGGGGCGCGGGGTACGAGCAGTACTTC
CASSRPNPPAGGAGYEQYF
>TRBV7-2|.|TRBJ1-5|.
TGTGCCAGCAGCTTCACCAAGAATCAGCCCCAGCATTTT
CASSFTKNQPQHF
>TRBV5-1|.|TRBJ1-1|.
TGCGCCAGCAAGAAAATCCCCCAGTTGAACACTGAAGCTTTCTTT
CASKKIPQLNTEAFF
>TRBV29-1|TRBD2|TRBJ2-3|.
TGCAGCGTGACGGATAGCGGGGGGCTAGATACGCAGTATTTT
CSVTDSGGLDTQYF
>TRBV19|TRBD2|TRBJ2-1|.
TGTGCCAGTAGTGTACTAGCGGGGGGGCAAAATGAGCAGTTCTTC
CASSVLAGGQNEQFF
>TRBV15|TRBD2|TRBJ2-3|.
TGTGCCACCAGCAGAGAAACTCCGGGACTAGCAGTAACAGATACGCAGTATTTT
CATSRETPGLAVTDTQYF
>TRBV7-2|.|TRBJ1-5|.
TGTGCCAGCAGCTTAAGCGGACCGAGCAATCAGCCCCAGCATTTT
CASSLSGPSNQPQHF
>TRBV7-9|.|TRBJ2-5|.
TGTGCCAGCAGCTTAAGTGCGGAGACCCAGTACTTC
CASSLSAETQYF
>TRBV4-3|.|TRBJ2-5|.
TGCGCCAGCAGCCAAAATCCCCAAGAGACCCAGTACTTC
CASSQNPQETQYF
>TRBV10-1|.|TRBJ2-7|.
TGCGCCAGCAGTGAGTCAAAGGGGTCCTACGAGCAGTACTTC
CASSESKGSYEQYF